A single sample is the source of the 15 T cell receptor beta chains below, sequenced in a study of cytomegalovirus exposure and HLA in healthy donors. PCR involved 60 Vbeta and 13 Jbeta primers. Using immunoSEQ multiplex PCR, the repertoire was profiled, and TCRdb retains in-frame clones only, with some absent. The table includes some 170,000 clones, 75% to 85% detected once. Sequenced material: PBMCs. These receptors originate from a young woman in good health and CMV-seropositive.

This clone has only a few counts. The chain joins TRBV6-5 to TRBJ1-1, with D uncertain. Trimming shortened V by 6 bases and J by 1 base, and 12 bases separated the two germline ends. Germline V CDR1 and CDR2: MNHEY, SVGAGI. The CDR3 length is 14 residues. The CDR3 loop is CASRAGTSNTEAFF. The DNA of the CDR3 is TGTGCCAGCAGGGCGGGAACCTCGAACACTGAAGCTTTCTTT.

The chain has TRBV5-8 and TRBJ2-3; no clear D gene. Per the germline V gene, CDR1 is SGHTS and CDR2 is YDEGEE. The CDR3 sequence is 12 residues long. Trimming removed 2 bases from V and 3 bases from J, with 4 bases in between. The chain's CDR3 is CASSFRTDTQYF. CDR3 sequence (DNA): TGTGCCAGCAGCTTCAGGACAGATACGCAGTATTTT.

This clone was counted once. The chain combines TRBV7-6 with TRBJ2-3; D gene ambiguous. CDR1 and CDR2 from the germline V gene are SGHVS and FNYEAQ. Trimming pared 4 bases from V and 1 base from J, leaving 12 bases between. The CDR3 is made up of 15 amino acids. The CDR3 protein is CASSSSVGRTDTQYF. The CDR3 DNA follows: TGTGCCAGCAGCTCTTCTGTTGGGCGCACAGATACGCAGTATTTT.

This chain connects TRBV7-2 to TRBJ2-1, with D possibly matching TRBD1 (5 bases). Looked up from germline, CDR1 is SGHTA and CDR2 is FQGNSA. The CDR3 loop spans 12 amino acids. Trimming pared 5 bases from V and 7 bases from J, leaving 9 bases between. For the CDR3, the DNA is TGTGCCAGCAGCGACCCAGGGAATGAGCAGTTCTTC. Amino acids: CASSDPGNEQFF.

V and J are TRBV7-2 and TRBJ2-3; 12 nucleotides line up with TRBD2. The CDR3 has 17 amino acids. Germline CDR1 SGHTA, CDR2 FQGNSA. Trimming at V came to 5 bases and at J to 0 bases, leaving 6 bases not matched to a gene. The CDR3 nucleotides are TGTGCCAGCAGCGCCCGGACTAGCGGGGACAGCACAGATACGCAGTATTTT. This translates into CASSARTSGDSTDTQYF.

In this sample, this clone turned up once. V gene TRBV23-1 combines with J gene TRBJ2-5; D perhaps matches TRBD2 (5 bases). TRBV23-1 is assigned to the ORF class and has an uncertain function. The germline V and J ends were trimmed by 3 bases and 1 base, with 15 bases remaining between them. This CDR3 is built from 16 residues. The CDR3 sequence: CASSHPDGITQETQYF. The CDR3 bases are TGCGCCAGCAGTCATCCGGACGGGATCACCCAAGAGACCCAGTACTTC.

This chain connects TRBV7-2 to TRBJ1-1; unclear D gene. Germline CDR1 and CDR2: SGHTA and FQGNSA. Trimming shortened V by 1 base and J by 8 bases, and 11 bases separated the two germline ends. CDR3 length: 13 residues. The CDR3 region has the DNA TGTGCCAGCAGCTTAGGAGGACTACTCGAAGCTTTCTTT. Its translation: CASSLGGLLEAFF.

The CDR3 bases are TGTGCCAGCAGCCAAGATCTAGGGGCCGAGCAGTACTTC. Translated: CASSQDLGAEQYF. This chain connects TRBV14 to TRBJ2-7; maybe TRBD1 (5 bases). Germline V lookup: CDR1 SGHDN, CDR2 FVKESK. Trimming cost V 0 bases and J 6 bases, with 9 bases left between them. The CDR3 runs 13 residues.

The gene calls are TRBV7-8 and TRBJ1-4, with a tentative D call TRBD1 (6 bases). Germline V gene sequence: CDR1 SGHVS, CDR2 FQNEAQ. Trimming took off 5 bases at V and 7 bases at J, with 14 bases between the two ends. The CDR3 is 14 amino acids. The CDR3 here is CASSQGRVREKLFF. Here the CDR3 DNA reads TGTGCCAGCAGCCAGGGGAGAGTTCGTGAAAAACTGTTTTTT. Combining the CDR3 with reference TRBV7-8 and TRBJ1-4 gives the whole variable domain GAGVSQSPRYKVAKRGQDVALRCDPISGHVSLFWYQQALGQGPEFLTYFQNEAQLDKSGLPSDRFFAERPEGSVSTLKIQRTQQEDSAVYLCASSQGRVREKLFFGSGTQLSVL.

V and J are TRBV5-1 and TRBJ2-7; possibly TRBD1 for D (6 bases). CDR1 and CDR2 (germline): SGHRS, YFSETQ. The CDR3 contains 14 residues. Trimming pared 5 bases from V and 4 bases from J, leaving 16 bases between. CDR3 in amino acids: CASRAGTQGYEQYF. As DNA, the CDR3 is TGCGCCAGCAGAGCCGGGACACAGGGTTACGAGCAGTACTTC.

CDR3 in amino acids: CASSLTPSGRTGELFF. The CDR3 DNA reads TGTGCCAGCAGCTTAACCCCTAGCGGTAGGACCGGGGAGCTGTTTTTT. This chain connects TRBV7-3 to TRBJ2-2; 7 bases fit TRBD2. Germline CDR1 SGHTA, CDR2 FQGTGA. The CDR3 loop spans 16 amino acids. With V trimmed by 0 bases and J by 5 bases, 6 bases remained unmatched.

This chain uses TRBV5-6 with TRBJ2-3; the match to TRBD2 covers 8 bases. The CDR3 runs to 15 residues. Germline loops: CDR1 SGHDT, CDR2 YYEEEE. J gave up 1 base and V 4 bases, and 5 bases lay outside the gene matches. In DNA, the CDR3 is TGTGCCAGCAGCCTCCAAGCGGGGGGCACAGATACGCAGTATTTT. It codes for CASSLQAGGTDTQYF.

The CDR3 DNA follows: TGTGCCACCACTTCGGGTAGAGCCGGGGAGCTGTTTTTT. This codes for CATTSGRAGELFF. The genes are TRBV2 and TRBJ2-2; D is undetermined. Germline assignment: CDR1 SNHLY and CDR2 FYNNEI. This CDR3 spans 13 amino acids. The V end lost 10 bases, the J end lost 6 bases, and 15 bases lay between the germline ends.

V is TRBV6-6 and J is TRBJ1-3; no definite D call. Trimming removed 6 bases from V and 4 bases from J, with 13 bases in between. Looked up from germline, CDR1 is MNHNY and CDR2 is SVGAGI (reference sequence). This CDR3 is 14 amino acids long. The CDR3 here is CASSRPTSGNTIYF. CDR3 sequence (DNA): TGTGCCAGCAGCCGCCCGACATCCGGAAACACCATATATTTT.

The chain couples TRBV11-2 to TRBJ2-1; TRBD1 is a possible D gene (6 bases). This CDR3 is built from 15 residues. Trimming cost V 2 bases and J 3 bases, with 11 bases left between them. CDR1 SGHAT and CDR2 FQNNGV come from the germline V gene. This chain's CDR3 is CASSLLRGNYNEQFF. In nucleotides, the CDR3 is TGTGCCAGCAGCTTATTGAGGGGGAACTACAATGAGCAGTTCTTC.